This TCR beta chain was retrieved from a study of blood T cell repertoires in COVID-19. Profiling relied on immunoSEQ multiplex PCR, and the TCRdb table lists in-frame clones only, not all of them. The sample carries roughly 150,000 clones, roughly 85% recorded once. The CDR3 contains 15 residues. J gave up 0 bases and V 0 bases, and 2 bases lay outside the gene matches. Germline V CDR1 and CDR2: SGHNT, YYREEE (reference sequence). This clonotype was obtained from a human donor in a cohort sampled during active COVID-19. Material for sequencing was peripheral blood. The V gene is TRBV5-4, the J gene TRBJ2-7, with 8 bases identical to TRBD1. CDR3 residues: CASSLDRGSSYEQYF. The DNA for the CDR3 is TGTGCCAGCAGCTTGGACAGGGGGAGCTCCTACGAGCAGTACTTC.